The sequence of this TCR beta chain was determined in a study of blood T cell repertoires in COVID-19 (dated by TCRdb to the early 2020s). Context from the whole study: Samples from collaborators originated in the United States, Italy and Spain and spanned both the acute and convalescent phases of COVID-19. The prospective study material was composed of cDNA or gDNA derived from T cells, B-cell-depleted T cells, or PBMCs. Nearly every sample came with metadata listing a de-identified subject ID, COVID-19 status, age in years and sex. Where available, HLA class I and class II types were taken from metadata supplied by the sample provider and were not determined by assay-based typing. The repertoires were released in a freely available public database intended as a resource for research on the immune response to SARS-CoV-2. The samples were drawn from the first 160 participants of the ongoing ImmuneRACE study and from more than 1,000 subjects provided by 6 global collaborators. The dataset comprised deeply sampled blood TCRbeta repertoires from subjects exposed to, actively infected with, or recovered from COVID-19. On the study overall, not on this receptor specifically: The amount of clinical and demographic metadata varied by source and participant and was provided uncurated.

Enrolling through a virtual design, the prospective study's participants ranged in age from roughly 18 to 89 years and lived across about two dozen United States geographic areas. Cohort assignment in the prospective study relied on participant-reported clinical history from a screening survey and a study questionnaire. Each participant in the prospective study had whole blood, serum and a nasopharyngeal or oropharyngeal swab collected by mobile phlebotomists. Additional blood draws and questionnaires over an approximately 2-month period could optionally be provided by prospective study participants. Blood samples from the prospective study were shipped frozen or at room temperature prior to DNA extraction. TCRbeta CDR3 regions were amplified from genomic DNA by means of the immunoSEQ Assay, a bias-controlled multiplex PCR. In the source study's methods: Within the assay, amplification of reference gene primers was used to estimate how many nucleated cells each sample contained. To quantify the absolute abundance of each unique TCRbeta CDR3 rearrangement, sequence reads were collapsed and filtered. Productive Simpson clonality was computed per sample as the square root of Simpson's diversity index over productive rearrangements. Here the immuneACCESS table is served through TCRdb, limited to in-frame sequences with V and J called. Missing clones are a known gap in these copies; in checked studies unresolved V genes cover under half, and the rest lacks a known reason. The D gene and trimming were derived from the DNA, and the V and J assignments and clone size from that table. In this sample the table shows fewer than 250,000 clones, almost 90% of which occur a single time. Roughly 14% of the sample rests with the top ten.

A remark on this clone: There is no known antigen for this receptor. One base away there is no much larger clone; base qualities are not given.

CDR1 and CDR2 are read off the germline V gene as MDHEN and SYDVKM. The trim is 2 bases for V and 0 bases for J, with a gap of 10 bases between the germline ends. Inclusive of the bounding cysteine and phenylalanine, the CDR3 is 15 residues long. Only the CDR3 DNA is retained, 45 bases long and in frame from the first base. The clonotype originates from a woman aged 50 to 60 with acute COVID-19. Sequenced input: PBMCs or T cells enriched from blood (not recorded which). The chain was built from TRBV28 and TRBJ1-2; D gene: possibly TRBD1, on 5 matching bases. The sequenced DNA: TGTGCCAGCAGTTTACAGGGTGTAGCTAACTATGGCTACACCTTC. Its product reads: CASSLQGVANYGYTF.